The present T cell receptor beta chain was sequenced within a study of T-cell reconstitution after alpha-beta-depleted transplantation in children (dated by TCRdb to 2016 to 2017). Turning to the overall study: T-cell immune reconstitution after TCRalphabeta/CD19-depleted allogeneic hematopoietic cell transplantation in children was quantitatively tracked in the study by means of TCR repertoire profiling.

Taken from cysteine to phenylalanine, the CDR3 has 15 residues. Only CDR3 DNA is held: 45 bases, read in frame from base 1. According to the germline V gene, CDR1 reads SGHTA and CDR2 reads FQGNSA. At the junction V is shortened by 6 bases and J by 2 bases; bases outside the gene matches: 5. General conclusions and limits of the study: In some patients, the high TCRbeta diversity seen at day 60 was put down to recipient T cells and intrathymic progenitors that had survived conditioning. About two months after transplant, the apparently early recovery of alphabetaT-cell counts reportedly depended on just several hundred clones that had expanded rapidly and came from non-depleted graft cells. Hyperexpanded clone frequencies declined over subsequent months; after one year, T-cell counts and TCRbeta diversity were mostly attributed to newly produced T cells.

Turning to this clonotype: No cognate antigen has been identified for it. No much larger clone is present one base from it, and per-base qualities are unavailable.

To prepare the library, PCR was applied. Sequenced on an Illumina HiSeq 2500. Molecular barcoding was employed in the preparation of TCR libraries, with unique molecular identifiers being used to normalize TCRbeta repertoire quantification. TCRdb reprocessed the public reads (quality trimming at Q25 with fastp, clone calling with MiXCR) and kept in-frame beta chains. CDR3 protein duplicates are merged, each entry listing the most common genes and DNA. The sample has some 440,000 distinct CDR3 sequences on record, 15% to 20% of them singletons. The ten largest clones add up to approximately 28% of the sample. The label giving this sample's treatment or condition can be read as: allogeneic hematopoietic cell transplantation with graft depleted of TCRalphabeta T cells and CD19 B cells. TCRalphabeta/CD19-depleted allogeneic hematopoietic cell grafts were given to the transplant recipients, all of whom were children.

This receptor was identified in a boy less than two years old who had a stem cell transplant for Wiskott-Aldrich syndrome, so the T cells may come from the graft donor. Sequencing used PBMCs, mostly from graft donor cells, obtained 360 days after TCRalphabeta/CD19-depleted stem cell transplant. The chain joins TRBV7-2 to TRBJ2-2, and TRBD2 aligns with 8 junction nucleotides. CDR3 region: CASRQAGANTGELFF. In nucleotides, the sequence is TGTGCCAGCAGACAAGCGGGAGCAAACACCGGGGAGCTGTTTTTT. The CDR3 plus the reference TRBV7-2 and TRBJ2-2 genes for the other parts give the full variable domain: GAGVSQSPSNKVTEKGKDVELRCDPISGHTALYWYRQSLGQGLEFLIYFQGNSAPDKSGLPSDRFSAERTGGSVSTLTIQRTQQEDSAVYLCASRQAGANTGELFFGEGSRLTVL.